This T cell receptor (beta chain) was sequenced in a study of blood T cells in healthy people across ages. Study observations and caveats: In the absence of known donor CMV status, changes in expanded clonotypes were possibly confounded. Versus aged donors, long-lived donors had higher diversity and more naive CD4+ cells.

This clonotype has ten or more counts. Antigen specificity is unknown. The CDR3 has 13 amino acids. The germline V gene has CDR1 PRHDT and CDR2 FYEKMQ (reference sequence). V was cut by 5 bases and J by 4 bases, with 11 bases left in between. Alongside a J-beta primer mix, a sample-barcoded 5' primer served in a second PCR lasting about 7 to 12 cycles. TCRdb ran MiXCR on the 5' RACE reads and lists one entry per CDR3 protein. The repertoire consists of about 670,000 distinct CDR3 sequences, with over 40% occurring once and the leading ten covering about 13%. Sequenced material: blood. This chain uses TRBV13 with TRBJ1-2; D possibly corresponds to TRBD1 (5 bases). This sequence was found in a woman older than 75 in good health. In DNA, the CDR3 is TGTGCCAGCAGCGCCAGGGTCACCTATGGCTACACCTTC. Translated, it gives CASSARVTYGYTF. The full variable domain, completed using reference TRBV13 and TRBJ1-2, is AAGVIQSPRHLIKEKRETATLKCYPIPRHDTVYWYQQGPGQDPQFLISFYEKMQSDKGSIPDRFSAQQFSDYHSELNMSSLELGDSALYFCASSARVTYGYTFGSGTRLTVV.